One sample yielded the 23 T cell receptor beta chains listed below, sequenced in a study of long-term antiretroviral therapy in people with HIV. Sequencing used immunoSEQ v3.0 at survey level. Sequencing used immunoSEQ multiplex PCR; TCRdb keeps in-frame clones, though not all of them. The sample contains about 20,000 clones, approximately 90% of which appear only once. Sequencing used unsorted PBMCs, obtained 4.4 years before starting antiretroviral therapy. These receptor sequences come from a woman in her thirties with HIV.

The V and J genes are TRBV9 and TRBJ1-2; 10 bases agree with TRBD1. Germline CDR1 SGDLS, CDR2 YYNGEE. The CDR3 totals 13 residues. V shed 0 bases, J shed 7 bases, and the junction held 0 bases outside the gene matches. The CDR3 bases are TGTGCCAGCAGCGTAGGGACAGGGGGTGGCTACACCTTC. This codes for CASSVGTGGGYTF.

The chain has TRBV7-2 and TRBJ2-3, with 13 bases matching TRBD2. Germline loops: CDR1 SGHTA, CDR2 FQGNSA. V was pared by 1 base and J by 2 bases, with 6 bases of the junction left unmatched. The CDR3 is 18 residues long. The CDR3 protein is CASSLGLAGGQATDTQYF. The CDR3 nucleotides are TGTGCCAGCAGCTTAGGACTAGCGGGGGGCCAAGCCACAGATACGCAGTATTTT. The full variable domain, completed using reference TRBV7-2 and TRBJ2-3, is GAGVSQSPSNKVTEKGKDVELRCDPISGHTALYWYRQSLGQGLEFLIYFQGNSAPDKSGLPSDRFSAERTGGSVSTLTIQRTQQEDSAVYLCASSLGLAGGQATDTQYFGPGTRLTVL.

The chain combines TRBV2 with TRBJ1-4; a possible D gene is TRBD1 (6 bases). Per germline, CDR1 SNHLY and CDR2 FYNNEI. CDR3 length: 14 amino acids. V lost 11 bases to trimming and J lost 5 bases, with 18 bases between them. The CDR3 sequence is CAPHTGTPNEKLFF. CDR3 DNA sequence: TGTGCCCCCCATACCGGGACACCCAATGAAAAACTGTTTTTT. The entire variable domain, with the rest obtained from reference TRBV2 and TRBJ1-4, is as follows: EPEVTQTPSHQVTQMGQEVILRCVPISNHLYFYWYRQILGQKVEFLVSFYNNEISEKSEIFDDQFSVERPDGSNFTLKIRSTKLEDSAMYFCAPHTGTPNEKLFFGSGTQLSVL.

The chain links TRBV2 to TRBJ2-7, with D hard to call. The CDR3 extends over 12 amino acids. Germline lookup yields CDR1 SNHLY and CDR2 FYNNEI. V lost 1 base and J lost 4, with 5 bases in between. CDR3 sequence: CASSEGQYEQYF. The CDR3 DNA reads TGTGCCAGCAGTGAAGGGCAGTACGAGCAGTACTTC. The whole variable domain, filled in from reference TRBV2 and TRBJ2-7, reads EPEVTQTPSHQVTQMGQEVILRCVPISNHLYFYWYRQILGQKVEFLVSFYNNEISEKSEIFDDQFSVERPDGSNFTLKIRSTKLEDSAMYFCASSEGQYEQYFGPGTRLTVT.

This clone was seen a single time. The V gene is TRBV28, the J gene TRBJ1-2, with 7 bases matching TRBD1. Germline V gene sequence: CDR1 MDHEN, CDR2 SYDVKM. The CDR3 is made up of 13 amino acids. V shed 8 bases and J 1 base; nucleotides not matched to a gene: 4. The CDR3: CASRRQGNYGYTF. In DNA, the CDR3 is TGTGCCAGCCGCAGACAGGGTAACTATGGCTACACCTTC.

This chain uses TRBV25-1 with TRBJ1-5; D gene unclear. This CDR3 has 13 amino acids. Trimming removed 6 bases from V and 2 bases from J, with 8 bases in between. Germline V lookup: CDR1 MGHDK, CDR2 SYGVNS. This chain's CDR3 is CASRGGGNQPQHF. The CDR3 DNA reads as TGTGCCAGCAGGGGCGGAGGCAATCAGCCCCAGCATTTT. The entire variable domain, with the rest obtained from reference TRBV25-1 and TRBJ1-5, is as follows: EADIYQTPRYLVIGTGKKITLECSQTMGHDKMYWYQQDPGMELHLIHYSYGVNSTEKGDLSSESTVSRIRTEHFPLTLESARPSHTSQYLCASRGGGNQPQHFGDGTRLSIL.

The rearrangement links TRBV30 to TRBJ1-6, with no clear D. In germline, CDR1 is GTSNPN, CDR2 SVGIG (reference sequence). V lost 0 bases and J 2 bases, leaving 17 bases between the germline ends. This CDR3 comprises 18 residues. For the CDR3, the DNA is TGTGCCTGGAGTGTGTGGAGGACGCGTGGCACCTATAATTCACCCCTCCACTTT. This gives the protein CAWSVWRTRGTYNSPLHF.

The chain links TRBV2 to TRBJ1-1; D is unclear. Trimming pared 6 bases from V and 6 bases from J, leaving 11 bases between. Germline loops: CDR1 SNHLY, CDR2 FYNNEI. This CDR3 is 12 amino acids long. This CDR3 is CASRHSSSEAFF. CDR3 nucleotides: TGTGCCAGCAGGCACAGTTCCTCTGAAGCTTTCTTT.

The gene calls are TRBV30 and TRBJ1-5; no firm D call. Germline CDR1 GTSNPN, CDR2 SVGIG (reference sequence). V was shortened by 0 bases and J by 5 bases, with 8 bases between the two germline ends. The CDR3 extends over 13 amino acids. CDR3 sequence reads: CAWSVGWDQPQHF. For the CDR3, the DNA is TGTGCCTGGAGTGTAGGATGGGATCAGCCCCAGCATTTT.

Only a few counts were recorded for this clone. The V call is TRBV5-1, the J call TRBJ1-3; weak D call: TRBD1 (5 bases). The germline V gene has CDR1 SGHRS and CDR2 YFSETQ. This CDR3 comprises 13 residues. V was trimmed by 1 base and J by 9 bases, leaving 11 bases between them. CDR3 region: CASSLSQGSTIYF. CDR3 bases: TGCGCCAGCAGCTTGTCCCAGGGCAGCACCATATATTTT.

The V call is TRBV19, the J call TRBJ1-3, with unresolved D. The V gene's germline CDR1 is LNHDA and CDR2 SQIVND (reference sequence). The CDR3 length is 16 residues. Trimming shortened V by 7 bases and J by 2 bases, and 18 bases separated the two germline ends. CDR3 sequence: CASTQGQVGAGNTIYF. The CDR3 DNA follows: TGTGCCAGTACCCAAGGGCAGGTCGGGGCTGGAAACACCATATATTTT.

The chain carries TRBV5-1 and TRBJ2-3, with 11 bases lining up with TRBD2. Germline values: CDR1 SGHRS, CDR2 YFSETQ. This CDR3 comprises 18 residues. Trimming at V came to 1 base and at J to 0 bases, leaving 7 bases not matched to a gene. The CDR3 is CASSLKLVAGGSTDTQYF. CDR3 nucleotide sequence: TGCGCCAGCAGCTTGAAGTTAGTAGCGGGGGGGAGCACAGATACGCAGTATTTT.

This rearrangement joins TRBV27 to TRBJ1-6, with D maybe TRBD1 (6 bases). The CDR3 runs to 15 residues. Trimming removed 3 bases from V and 3 bases from J, with 9 bases in between. Germline values: CDR1 MNHEY, CDR2 SMNVEV (reference sequence). CDR3 sequence: CASSFGGLYNSPLHF. In DNA form, the CDR3 reads TGTGCCAGCAGTTTCGGGGGGCTCTATAATTCACCCCTCCACTTT.

This chain joins TRBV7-9 and TRBJ1-2; no clear D. Per germline, CDR1 SEHNR and CDR2 FQNEAQ (reference sequence). This CDR3 is 15 amino acids long. V was shortened by 3 bases and J by 4 bases, with 15 bases between the two germline ends. The CDR3 protein is CASSFGLASGYGYTF. The CDR3 nucleotides read TGTGCCAGCAGCTTCGGTTTGGCTTCCGGCTATGGCTACACCTTC.

The rearrangement links TRBV25-1 to TRBJ2-7, with 10 bases matching TRBD1. This CDR3 region has 14 residues. The germline V gene encodes CDR1 MGHDK and CDR2 SYGVNS. V gave up 6 bases and J gave up 6 bases; unmatched junction bases: 8. CDR3 in DNA: TGTGCCAGCAGGCCCCGGACAGGGGGAATCGAGCAGTACTTC. Its translation is CASRPRTGGIEQYF.

The V call is TRBV5-4, the J call TRBJ1-4, with a possible D match to TRBD1 (5 bases). Trimming stripped 4 bases from V and 6 bases from J, with 16 bases between. The germline CDR1 and CDR2 sequences are SGHNT and YYREEE (reference sequence). This CDR3 is 15 amino acids long. The chain's CDR3 is CASSPDGAWDEKLFF. The DNA for the CDR3 is TGTGCCAGCAGCCCGGATGGGGCGTGGGATGAAAAACTGTTTTTT.

This chain links TRBV10-1 with TRBJ2-7; no reliable D call. This CDR3 has 13 residues. Germline loops: CDR1 WNHNN, CDR2 SYGVQD (reference sequence). Trimming took 8 bases from V and 3 from J, leaving 14 bases between them. This chain's CDR3 is CASSKDVYYEQYF. The CDR3 DNA sequence: TGCGCCAGCTCCAAGGACGTGTACTACGAGCAGTACTTC.

This clone was picked up one time. The chain links TRBV7-2 to TRBJ1-3; weak D call: TRBD1 (5 bases). V dropped 2 bases and J dropped 0 bases, with 11 bases sitting between them. The CDR3 has 16 amino acids. From germline, CDR1 is SGHTA and CDR2 FQGNSA. The CDR3 DNA reads TGTGCCAGCAGCTTATTTGGGGGAGCCTCTGGAAACACCATATATTTT. Translation: CASSLFGGASGNTIYF.

The V and J genes are TRBV5-6 and TRBJ2-1; no clear D. Germline V gene data show CDR1 as SGHDT and CDR2 as YYEEEE. Trimming took 1 base from V and 13 from J, leaving 9 bases between them. This CDR3 has 11 residues. In DNA, the CDR3 is TGTGCCAGCAGCTTGTTGGGAAGACAGTTCTTC. It translates to CASSLLGRQFF.

J is TRBJ2-7 and V is TRBV5-1; D may be TRBD2 (5 bases). The CDR3 is 13 amino acids. Between the trimmed V and J ends, which lost 5 bases and 5 bases, there was a span of 14 bases. The germline CDR1 and CDR2 sequences are SGHRS and YFSETQ. CDR3 amino acids: CASRSTAGDEQYF. The CDR3 nucleotides read TGCGCCAGCAGATCGACCGCCGGGGACGAGCAGTACTTC. Combining the CDR3 with reference TRBV5-1 and TRBJ2-7 gives the whole variable domain KAGVTQTPRYLIKTRGQQVTLSCSPISGHRSVSWYQQTPGQGLQFLFEYFSETQRNKGNFPGRFSGRQFSNSRSEMNVSTLELGDSALYLCASRSTAGDEQYFGPGTRLTVT.

The genes are TRBV19 and TRBJ1-5; D is possibly TRBD1 (6 bases). The CDR3 extends over 16 amino acids. Trimming removed 3 bases from V and 7 bases from J, with 19 bases in between. Germline V gene lookup returns CDR1 LNHDA and CDR2 SQIVND (reference sequence). The CDR3 spells CASSIAGHGGAQPQHF. The CDR3 DNA is TGTGCCAGTAGTATTGCGGGACATGGGGGAGCCCAGCCCCAGCATTTT.

The chain employs TRBV9 and TRBJ2-1; 7 bases agree with TRBD2. Germline CDR1 reads SGDLS; CDR2 reads YYNGEE. V shed 3 bases, J shed 4 bases, and the junction held 7 bases outside the gene matches. The CDR3 consists of 15 residues. CDR3 bases: TGTGCCAGCAGCGCAGCGGGGCGGATTTACAATGAGCAGTTCTTC. As protein: CASSAAGRIYNEQFF. The whole variable domain, remainder taken from reference TRBV9 and TRBJ2-1, is DSGVTQTPKHLITATGQRVTLRCSPRSGDLSVYWYQQSLDQGLQFLIQYYNGEERAKGNILERFSAQQFPDLHSELNLSSLELGDSALYFCASSAAGRIYNEQFFGPGTRLTVL.

In DNA form, the CDR3 reads TGCGCCAGCAGCCACGGGACAGCTGAAGCTTTCTTT. This sequence encodes CASSHGTAEAFF. This chain connects TRBV4-1 to TRBJ1-1, with TRBD1 matching over 7 bases. Per the germline V gene, CDR1 is MGHRA and CDR2 is YSYEKL. V shed 3 bases, J shed 6 bases, and the junction held 1 base outside the gene matches. This CDR3 has 12 amino acids.